The 9 T cell receptor beta chains below come from one sample, sequenced in a study of CD8+CD57+ T cells in acquired aplastic anemia. Genomic DNA provided the template from which TCR beta VDJ and CDR3 profiles were obtained. TCRdb called the reads again in MiXCR, with one record for every CDR3 protein. This table holds 160,000 or so distinct CDR3 sequences, less than 50% found once. Whoever was chosen for sequencing had shown CD8+CD57+ cell expansion by flow cytometry. The sequencing sample was made of sorted CD4+, CD8+, or CD8+CD57+ T cells (not recorded which) from PBMCs. Every receptor here comes from a human donor with aplastic anemia.

A few counts support this clonotype. V gene TRBV15 combines with J gene TRBJ2-2; D is tentatively TRBD1 or TRBD2 (6 bases each). V shed 8 bases and J shed 9 bases, with 19 bases lying between them. The CDR3 runs 14 residues. The V gene's germline CDR1 is LNHNV and CDR2 YYDKDF (reference sequence). CDR3 bases: TGTGCCACCCTTCAGAGGGGGGAAGGCAGGGAGCTGTTTTTT. Translating gives CATLQRGEGRELFF.

Remarks on this clonotype: A read error is possible here, since a much larger clone lies one base away. The chain couples TRBV6-5 to TRBJ1-2; D call uncertain. CDR1 is MNHEY and CDR2 is SVGAGI in the germline V gene. The CDR3 has 13 residues. In DNA, the CDR3 is TGTGCCAGCAGTTACCGTTCCCTCTATGGCTGCACCTTC. Amino acids: CASSYRSLYGCTF.

The chain is built from TRBV7-9 and TRBJ2-7; D is unresolved. Germline CDR1 SEHNR, CDR2 FQNEAQ (reference sequence). The V gene lost 2 bases and the J gene lost 0 bases, with 8 bases spanning the gap. The CDR3 runs to 14 residues. For the CDR3, the DNA is TGTGCCAGCAGCTTAAATAGGGTCTCCTACGAGCAGTACTTC. This encodes CASSLNRVSYEQYF.

This clonotype occurred a few times. V usage is TRBV4-1 and J usage is TRBJ2-1; 7 bases match TRBD1. There are 18 residues in the CDR3. Germline CDR1 and CDR2: MGHRA and YSYEKL. Unmatched junction bases numbered 9, after V lost 0 bases and J lost 1 base. The CDR3: CASSQESWGRGSYNEQFF. The CDR3 DNA follows: TGCGCCAGCAGCCAAGAATCCTGGGGCAGGGGGTCCTACAATGAGCAGTTCTTC.

The sample holds many counts of this clonotype. The genes are TRBV6-1 and TRBJ1-2; 7 bases fit TRBD1. The V gene end was trimmed by 6 bases and the J gene end by 4 bases; junction bases not matched to a gene: 5. Germline assignment: CDR1 MNHNS and CDR2 SASEGT. The CDR3 spans 13 residues. In DNA, the CDR3 is TGTGCCAGCAGCCTGGGACAGAGCTATGGCTACACCTTC. Translated: CASSLGQSYGYTF.

This clonotype was seen many times. This rearrangement joins TRBV20-1 to TRBJ1-1, with TRBD1 as a possible D gene (6 bases). CDR1 DFQATT and CDR2 SNEGSKA come from the germline V gene (reference sequence). V lost 1 base and J 1 base, leaving 7 bases between the germline ends. The CDR3 totals 13 residues. CDR3 in DNA: TGCAGTGCTAGAGCACAGGGGAACACTGAAGCTTTCTTT. This translates into CSARAQGNTEAFF.

A note on this clonotype: A junction boundary mismatches the germline segment, possibly from a read error. The chain employs TRBV2 and TRBJ1-3; D remains ambiguous. Germline-derived CDR1 and CDR2 are SNHLY and FYNNEI. The CDR3 extends over 15 amino acids. CDR3 DNA sequence: TGTGCCATCAGTTGGACGGAGAGCTCTGGAAACACCATATATTTT. It translates to CAISWTESSGNTIYF.

The rearrangement joins TRBV7-9 to TRBJ2-3; D may be TRBD1 (5 bases). The germline V and J ends were trimmed by 3 bases and 6 bases, with 7 bases remaining between them. In germline, CDR1 is SEHNR, CDR2 FQNEAQ (reference sequence). There are 12 residues in the CDR3. CDR3 nucleotide sequence: TGTGCCAGCAGCTTTCCAGGGGATACGCAGTATTTT. It is translated as CASSFPGDTQYF.

For the CDR3, the DNA is TGTGCCACCAGTGACCAGTTCACAGATACGCAGTATTTT. This gives the protein CATSDQFTDTQYF. The chain recombines TRBV24-1 with TRBJ2-3; D not certain. V lost 4 bases and J lost 2, with 6 bases in between. Germline lookup yields CDR1 KGHDR and CDR2 SFDVKD. This CDR3 comprises 13 residues.